Presented here are 15 T cell receptor beta chains from one specimen sequenced in a study of CD8+ T cells in alopecia areata. RNA extraction was followed by reverse transcription into cDNA, which acted as the sequencing template. Clones were sequenced by immunoSEQ multiplex PCR, and TCRdb holds only the in-frame ones, with some missing. The table has about 12,000 clones, 55% to 80% seen once; the top ten hold over 7%. The treatment denotes: oral pan-JAK inhibitor, 5-10 mg twice daily. Alopecia areata patients had lesional scalp punch biopsies and peripheral blood taken from them. This specimen was skin, taken at week 4, from a patient treated with tofacitinib. The receptors come from a human donor with alopecia areata.

The J gene is TRBJ2-5, the V gene TRBV29-1; D gene unclear. The J call may be incorrect, as the DNA end agrees better with TRBJ2-7. The CDR3 spans 13 residues. Germline V gene data show CDR1 as SQVTM and CDR2 as ANQGSEA. The CDR3 protein is CSVESQKAYEQYF. DNA for the CDR3: TGCAGCGTTGAAAGTCAGAAAGCCTACGAGCAGTACTTC.

The chain carries TRBV30 and TRBJ2-5; D perhaps matches TRBD1 (6 bases). Germline assignment: CDR1 GTSNPN and CDR2 SVGIG (reference sequence). CDR3 length: 12 amino acids. The ends were cut back, 2 bases at V and 2 bases at J, with 6 bases in the middle. The DNA of the CDR3 is TGTGCCTGGAGTAGGGGGCAAGAGACCCAGTACTTC. This codes for CAWSRGQETQYF.

The J gene is TRBJ1-6, the V gene TRBV30, with D possibly TRBD1 on 6 matching bases. CDR3 length: 15 amino acids. The germline V gene encodes CDR1 GTSNPN and CDR2 SVGIG (reference sequence). Between the trimmed V and J ends, which lost 2 bases and 7 bases, there was a span of 15 bases. CDR3: CAWSPTGLPNSPLHF. In DNA form, the CDR3 reads TGTGCCTGGAGTCCGACAGGTCTTCCGAATTCACCCCTCCACTTT.

A few counts support this clone. The V gene is TRBV5-1, the J gene TRBJ2-7; D is possibly TRBD1 or TRBD2 (5 bases each). The CDR3 is 13 amino acids. Germline lookup yields CDR1 SGHRS and CDR2 YFSETQ. V shed 6 bases and J shed 7 bases, with 17 bases lying between them. CDR3 coding DNA: TGCGCCAGCAAAGGGACGTACCCTTGGGAGCAGTACTTC. Amino acid sequence: CASKGTYPWEQYF.

The chain is built from TRBV18 and TRBJ1-5; 7 bases agree with TRBD1. Trimming cost V 3 bases and J 0 bases; bases outside gene matches: 8. The CDR3 consists of 17 residues. CDR1 is KGHSH, CDR2 LQKENI, per germline. Here the CDR3 reads CASSPTEGQYSNQPQHF. The CDR3 nucleotides read TGTGCCAGCTCACCTACGGAGGGACAGTATAGCAATCAGCCCCAGCATTTT.

V and J are TRBV9 and TRBJ2-2, with 8 bases aligning to TRBD2. V dropped 4 bases and J dropped 6; count of bases not matched to a gene: 14. The CDR3 is 17 residues long. Germline loops: CDR1 SGDLS, CDR2 YYNGEE. The CDR3 spells CASSTGGLGEPAGELFF. The DNA of the CDR3 is TGTGCCAGCAGCACCGGGGGACTAGGGGAACCGGCCGGGGAGCTGTTTTTT.

This clone was detected a few times. The chain combines TRBV5-4 with TRBJ2-5; tentative D call: TRBD2 (7 bases). Trimming removed 5 bases at V and 2 bases at J, with 16 bases between. Germline V gene lookup returns CDR1 SGHNT and CDR2 YYREEE (reference sequence). The CDR3 covers 15 residues. CDR3 in amino acids: CASSLGGAGQETQYF. In nucleotides, the CDR3 is TGTGCCAGCAGTTTAGGGGGGGCCGGACAAGAGACCCAGTACTTC.

This chain uses TRBV6-5 with TRBJ1-1, with TRBD1 as a possible D gene (6 bases). V was shortened by 5 bases and J by 4 bases, with 17 bases between the two germline ends. The CDR3 sequence is 15 residues long. Germline CDR1 reads MNHEY; CDR2 reads SVGAGI. The DNA for the CDR3 is TGTGCCAGCAGTCTAACTACAGGGTGGGGCACTGAAGCTTTCTTT. Translated, it gives CASSLTTGWGTEAFF.

There are a few counts of this clone. CDR3 DNA: TGTGCCAGCTCACCATCTAGGGACTCTGAAGCTTTCTTT. This encodes CASSPSRDSEAFF. The gene calls are TRBV18 and TRBJ1-1; possible D gene TRBD1, 5 bases. V was clipped by 2 bases and J by 6 bases, with 10 bases between them. The CDR3 runs to 13 residues. Germline V lookup: CDR1 KGHSH, CDR2 LQKENI.

This clone was counted a single time. The chain has TRBV6-6 and TRBJ2-5; D is unresolved. The germline V gene has CDR1 MNHNY and CDR2 SVGAGI (reference sequence). The CDR3 spans 11 residues. The germline V and J ends were trimmed by 5 bases and 2 bases, with 3 bases remaining between them. The CDR3 spells CASSPQETQYF. For the CDR3, the DNA is TGTGCCAGCAGTCCTCAAGAGACCCAGTACTTC.

This rearrangement joins TRBV6-5 to TRBJ2-3, with 8 bases matching TRBD2. Per the germline V gene, CDR1 is MNHEY and CDR2 is SVGAGI. The CDR3 has 16 residues. Germline trimming cut 3 bases from V and 1 base from J; bases unmatched to any gene: 6. In DNA, the CDR3 is TGTGCCAGCAGTTATCAGCCGCGGGGGGGCACAGATACGCAGTATTTT. Translation gives CASSYQPRGGTDTQYF.

The V gene is TRBV7-8, the J gene TRBJ2-7; no definite D call. This CDR3 is 12 amino acids long. Trimming took off 1 base at V and 3 bases at J, with 4 bases between the two ends. Germline V gene data show CDR1 as SGHVS and CDR2 as FQNEAQ. CDR3 region: CASSLVGYEQYF. The CDR3 coding sequence is TGTGCCAGCAGCTTAGTGGGCTACGAGCAGTACTTC.

This rearrangement joins TRBV5-6 to TRBJ2-7; 12 positions agree with TRBD1. CDR3 length equals 15 residues. J gave up 6 bases and V 3 bases, and 7 bases lay outside the gene matches. Germline V gene data show CDR1 as SGHDT and CDR2 as YYEEEE. Written as DNA, the CDR3 is TGTGCCAGCAGCTCCAGGGACAGGGGGCCGGGCGAGCAGTACTTC. It yields the protein CASSSRDRGPGEQYF.

This clone was seen a handful of times. This chain joins TRBV4-1 and TRBJ2-7, with D possibly being TRBD2 (5 bases). The CDR3 is 17 amino acids. The germline V gene encodes CDR1 MGHRA and CDR2 YSYEKL. The ends were cut back, 0 bases at V and 6 bases at J, with 21 bases in the middle. CDR3 in DNA: TGCGCCAGCAGCCAAGAAGGTTTGGCTAGCTACGGAGTCGAGCAGTACTTC. Encoded protein: CASSQEGLASYGVEQYF.

This clone has a single count. The chain combines TRBV7-6 with TRBJ2-1; 7 nucleotides line up with TRBD2. This CDR3 is 15 amino acids long. J lost 5 bases, V lost 5 bases, and 9 bases had no gene match. Germline loops: CDR1 SGHVS, CDR2 FNYEAQ. The CDR3 here is CASSATVLADNEQFF. In DNA, the CDR3 is TGTGCCAGCAGCGCTACTGTTCTAGCGGACAATGAGCAGTTCTTC.